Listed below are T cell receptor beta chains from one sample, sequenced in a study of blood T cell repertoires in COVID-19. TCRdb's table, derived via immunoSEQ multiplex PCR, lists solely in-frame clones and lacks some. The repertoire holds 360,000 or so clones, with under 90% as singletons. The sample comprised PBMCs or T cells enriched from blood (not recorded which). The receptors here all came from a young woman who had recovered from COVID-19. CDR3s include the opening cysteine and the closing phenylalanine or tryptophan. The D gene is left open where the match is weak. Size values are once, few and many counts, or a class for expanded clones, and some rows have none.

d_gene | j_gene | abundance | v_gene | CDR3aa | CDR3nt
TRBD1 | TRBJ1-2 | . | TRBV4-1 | CASSHRQGSGYGYTF | TGCGCCAGCAGCCACCGACAGGGTTCCGGCTATGGCTACACCTTC
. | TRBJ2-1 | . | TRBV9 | CASSVGREYHNEQFF | TGTGCCAGCAGCGTAGGACGGGAGTATCACAATGAGCAGTTCTTC
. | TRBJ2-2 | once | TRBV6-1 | CASSEEGGAPGELFF | TGTGCCAGCAGTGAAGAGGGGGGGGCGCCCGGGGAGCTGTTTTTT
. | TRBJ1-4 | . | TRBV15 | CATSREGGGLGEKLFF | TGTGCCACCAGCAGAGAAGGCGGGGGGCTAGGTGAAAAACTGTTTTTT
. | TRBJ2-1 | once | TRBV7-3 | CASSPDRNPWNEQFF | TGTGCCAGCAGCCCCGACAGAAACCCTTGGAATGAGCAGTTCTTC
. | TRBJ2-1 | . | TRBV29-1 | CSVEEGGSAGEQFF | TGCAGCGTTGAAGAAGGCGGTAGTGCGGGTGAGCAGTTCTTC
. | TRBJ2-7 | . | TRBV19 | CASSIRPSGEQYF | TGTGCCAGTAGTATTAGGCCATCGGGCGAGCAGTACTTC
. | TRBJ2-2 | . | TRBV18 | CASTTGSTGELFF | TGTGCCAGCACGACAGGAAGTACCGGGGAGCTGTTTTTT
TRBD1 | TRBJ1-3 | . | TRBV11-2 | CASSVEGTGGSWGNTIYF | TGTGCCAGCAGCGTCGAAGGCACAGGGGGCTCGTGGGGAAACACCATATATTTT
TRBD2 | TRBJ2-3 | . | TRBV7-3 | CASSRVAGDTDTQYF | TGTGCCAGCAGCCGAGTAGCGGGGGACACAGATACGCAGTATTTT
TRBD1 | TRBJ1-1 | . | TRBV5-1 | CASSAGQGVFGPEAFF | TGCGCCAGCAGCGCCGGACAGGGAGTGTTTGGGCCTGAAGCTTTCTTT
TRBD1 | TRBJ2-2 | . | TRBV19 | CASSKGGTGSSNTGELFF | TGTGCCAGTAGTAAAGGGGGGACAGGCTCTTCGAACACCGGGGAGCTGTTTTTT
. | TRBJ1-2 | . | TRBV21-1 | CASRRELYGYTF | TGTGCCAGCAGACGGGAGCTCTATGGCTACACCTTC
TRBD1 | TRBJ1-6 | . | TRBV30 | CAWSLRGGTDNSPLHF | TGTGCCTGGAGTCTACGGGGCGGGACAGATAATTCACCCCTCCACTTT
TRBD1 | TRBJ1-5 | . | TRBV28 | CASQTGSQPQHF | TGTGCCAGCCAGACAGGGTCTCAGCCCCAGCATTTT
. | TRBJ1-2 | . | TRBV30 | CAVRGAGYTF | TGTGCTGTACGGGGGGCGGGCTACACCTTC
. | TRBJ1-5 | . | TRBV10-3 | CAISDQGNQPQHF | TGTGCCATCAGTGATCAGGGTAATCAGCCCCAGCATTTT
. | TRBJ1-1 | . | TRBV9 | CASSVSGAEAFF | TGTGCCAGCAGCGTATCCGGAGCTGAAGCTTTCTTT
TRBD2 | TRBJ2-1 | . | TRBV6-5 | CASTPTSGGADEQFF | TGTGCCAGCACTCCTACTAGCGGGGGGGCGGATGAGCAGTTCTTC
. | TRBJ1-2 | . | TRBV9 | CASSAVGGLNGYTF | TGTGCCAGCAGCGCCGTAGGAGGGTTAAATGGCTACACCTTC
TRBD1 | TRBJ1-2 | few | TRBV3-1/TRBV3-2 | CASSPADRGIYGYTF | TGTGCCAGCAGCCCCGCGGACAGGGGAATCTATGGCTACACCTTC
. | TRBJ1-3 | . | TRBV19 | CASTQQLSGNTIYF | TGTGCCAGTACGCAACAGCTCTCTGGAAACACCATATATTTT
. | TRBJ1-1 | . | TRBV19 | CASSILGANTEAFF | TGTGCCAGTAGTATACTGGGAGCGAACACTGAAGCTTTCTTT
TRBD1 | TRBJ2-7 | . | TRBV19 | CASSLTGSYEQYF | TGTGCCAGTAGCCTGACAGGGTCCTACGAGCAGTACTTC
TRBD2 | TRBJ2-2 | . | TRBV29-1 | CSGLADTGELFF | TGCAGTGGGCTAGCGGACACCGGGGAGCTGTTTTTT
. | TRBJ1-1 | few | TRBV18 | CASSPPAGRSQNTEAFF | TGTGCCAGCTCACCTCCCGCGGGACGTAGCCAGAACACTGAAGCTTTCTTT
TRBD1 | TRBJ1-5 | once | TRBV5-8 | CASTIRQGRQPQHF | TGTGCCAGCACTATTCGACAGGGACGACAGCCCCAGCATTTT
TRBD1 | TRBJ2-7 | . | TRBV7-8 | CASSPYADRGLLSSYEQYF | TGTGCCAGCAGCCCCTATGCCGACAGGGGCCTCCTAAGCTCCTACGAGCAGTACTTC
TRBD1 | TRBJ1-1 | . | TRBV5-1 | CASSLIGGNTEAFF | TGCGCCAGCAGCTTGATAGGGGGCAACACTGAAGCTTTCTTT
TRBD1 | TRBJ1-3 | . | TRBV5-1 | CASRDRTSGNTIYF | TGCGCCAGCCGGGACAGGACTTCTGGAAACACCATATATTTT
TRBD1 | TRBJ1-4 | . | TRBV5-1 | CASRSGTGDEKLFF | TGCGCCAGCAGATCCGGGACAGGGGATGAAAAACTGTTTTTT
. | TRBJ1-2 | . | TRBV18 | CASSPEAGAGYTF | TGTGCCAGCTCACCAGAGGCAGGGGCCGGCTACACCTTC
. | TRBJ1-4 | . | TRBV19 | CASSIGSRTGEKLFF | TGTGCCAGTAGTATTGGATCACGCACGGGAGAAAAACTGTTTTTT
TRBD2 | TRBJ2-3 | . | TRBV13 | CASSLSGISTDTQYF | TGTGCCAGCAGCTTAAGCGGGATTAGCACAGATACGCAGTATTTT
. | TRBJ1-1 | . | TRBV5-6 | CASSLGRGTEAFF | TGTGCCAGCAGCTTGGGAAGGGGCACTGAAGCTTTCTTT
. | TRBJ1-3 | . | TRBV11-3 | CASSSDSSGNTIYF | TGTGCCAGCAGCTCCGACAGCTCTGGAAACACCATATATTTT
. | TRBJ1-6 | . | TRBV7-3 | CASSLLSGSPLHF | TGTGCCAGCAGCTTACTATCGGGTTCACCCCTCCACTTT
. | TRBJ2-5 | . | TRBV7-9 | CASSSGLETQYF | TGTGCCAGCAGCTCAGGTCTAGAGACCCAGTACTTC
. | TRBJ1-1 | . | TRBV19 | CASSTYREDTEAFF | TGTGCCAGTAGTACTTACAGGGAAGACACTGAAGCTTTCTTT
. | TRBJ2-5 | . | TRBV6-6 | CASSLRSEETQYF | TGTGCCAGCAGTTTACGATCAGAAGAGACCCAGTACTTC
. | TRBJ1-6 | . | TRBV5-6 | CASSFTGLSYNSPLHF | TGTGCCAGCAGCTTCACAGGGCTCTCCTATAATTCACCCCTCCACTTT
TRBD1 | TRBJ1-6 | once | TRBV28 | CASSPTGGSYNSPLHF | TGTGCCAGCAGTCCCACAGGGGGTTCCTATAATTCACCCCTCCACTTT
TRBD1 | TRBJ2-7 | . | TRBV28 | CASSPRRWDRVYEQYF | TGTGCCAGCAGTCCCCGGCGGTGGGACAGGGTGTACGAGCAGTACTTC
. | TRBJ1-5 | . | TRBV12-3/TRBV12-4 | CASSLFENQPQHF | TGTGCCAGCAGTTTGTTTGAGAATCAGCCCCAGCATTTT
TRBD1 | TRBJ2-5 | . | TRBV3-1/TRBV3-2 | CASSQVQGLQETQYF | TGTGCCAGCAGCCAGGTACAGGGGCTTCAAGAGACCCAGTACTTC
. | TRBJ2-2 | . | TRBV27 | CASSPGLNTGELFF | TGTGCCAGCAGTCCAGGACTAAACACCGGGGAGCTGTTTTTT
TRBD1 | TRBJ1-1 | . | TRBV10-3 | CAITKDRAATEAFF | TGTGCCATCACTAAAGACAGGGCCGCCACTGAAGCTTTCTTT